Listed below are T cell receptor beta chains from one sample, sequenced in a study of CD8 T cells in Susac syndrome. TCRdb redid the calling of the immunoSEQ multiplex PCR reads with MiXCR, one entry per CDR3 protein. The sample has some 170,000 distinct CDR3 sequences; around 93% are singletons. The source material was CD4+ T cells from PBMCs. The receptors were sampled from a human donor in good health. The CDR3 runs from the conserved cysteine through the conserved F or W. D genes are given only for firm matches. Size values are once, few and many counts, or a class for expanded clones, and some rows have none.

J: TRBJ2-5
V: TRBV21-1
D: -
size: -
DNA: TGTGCCAGCAGCACCCGGGAGACCCAGTACTTC
CDR3: CASSTRETQYF

J: TRBJ2-5
V: TRBV18
D: TRBD1
size: -
DNA: TGTGCCAGCTCAGCCGGGACAGAACAAGAGACCCAGTACTTC
CDR3: CASSAGTEQETQYF

J: TRBJ2-5
V: TRBV19
D: -
size: once
DNA: TGTGCCAGTAGTATAAACGGTCTAGAGACCCAGTACTTC
CDR3: CASSINGLETQYF

J: TRBJ1-5
V: TRBV2
D: TRBD1
size: -
DNA: TGTGCCAGCAAACCGACAGGGGGGACGGGTCAGCCCCAGCATTTT
CDR3: CASKPTGGTGQPQHF

J: TRBJ1-4
V: TRBV29-1
D: -
size: -
DNA: TGCAGCGTTGGGTCGGGTGAAAAACTGTTTTTT
CDR3: CSVGSGEKLFF

J: TRBJ2-2
V: TRBV7-9
D: -
size: -
DNA: TGTGCCAGCAGCTTAGTAGCAGCCGGGGAGCTGTTTTTT
CDR3: CASSLVAAGELFF

J: TRBJ2-5
V: TRBV5-1
D: -
size: -
DNA: TGCGCCAGCAGCTTGTGGGGGCAGGAAGAGACCCAGTACTTC
CDR3: CASSLWGQEETQYF

J: TRBJ2-5
V: TRBV2
D: -
size: -
DNA: TGTGCCAGCAGTGAACGACGAGTTGGCGAGACCCAGTACTTC
CDR3: CASSERRVGETQYF

J: TRBJ1-2
V: TRBV6-5
D: TRBD1
size: -
DNA: TGTGCCAGCAGAGCCGGGACAGCCTATGGCTACACCTTC
CDR3: CASRAGTAYGYTF

J: TRBJ1-4
V: TRBV7-7
D: -
size: -
DNA: TGTGCCAGCAGCGTCGAACGGGGAGAAAAACTGTTTTTT
CDR3: CASSVERGEKLFF

J: TRBJ2-7
V: TRBV29-1
D: -
size: -
DNA: TGCAGCGTTGAAGATCGCCCGTTCGAGTACGAGCAGTACTTC
CDR3: CSVEDRPFEYEQYF

J: TRBJ1-1
V: TRBV5-1
D: -
size: -
DNA: TGCGCCAGCAGCTTGGGTTGGGACACTGAAGCTTTCTTT
CDR3: CASSLGWDTEAFF

J: TRBJ2-3
V: TRBV7-3
D: -
size: once
DNA: TGTGCCAGCAGCTTATCGGCCGGGAGCCACCCCGATACGCAGTATTTT
CDR3: CASSLSAGSHPDTQYF